A single sample is the source of the 2 T cell receptor beta chains below, sequenced in a study of cytomegalovirus exposure and HLA in healthy donors. The PCR ran on 60 Vbeta and 13 Jbeta primers. Only in-frame clones appear in the TCRdb table, and some are missing; sequencing was by immunoSEQ multiplex PCR. The sample shows about 95,000 clones, approximately 80% of them seen only once. Sample: PBMCs. The origin of the receptors is a man between 25 and 39 years old in good health and CMV-seropositive.

V usage is TRBV19 and J usage is TRBJ2-3, with 9 bases that match TRBD1. The length of the CDR3 is 16 residues. The junction had 9 bases not matched to a gene; V was cut back by 5 bases and J by 3 bases. Germline loops: CDR1 LNHDA, CDR2 SQIVND (reference sequence). CDR3 protein: CASSSHRGRRTDTQYF. In DNA, the CDR3 is TGTGCCAGTAGTTCCCACAGGGGGCGGAGGACAGATACGCAGTATTTT.

CDR3: CSVETDGELFF. The CDR3 region has the DNA TGCAGCGTTGAAACAGACGGGGAGCTGTTTTTT. V gene TRBV29-1 combines with J gene TRBJ2-2, with D unresolved. V shed 2 bases and J shed 7 bases, with 5 bases lying between them. Germline CDR1 SQVTM, CDR2 ANQGSEA. This CDR3 is built from 11 residues.